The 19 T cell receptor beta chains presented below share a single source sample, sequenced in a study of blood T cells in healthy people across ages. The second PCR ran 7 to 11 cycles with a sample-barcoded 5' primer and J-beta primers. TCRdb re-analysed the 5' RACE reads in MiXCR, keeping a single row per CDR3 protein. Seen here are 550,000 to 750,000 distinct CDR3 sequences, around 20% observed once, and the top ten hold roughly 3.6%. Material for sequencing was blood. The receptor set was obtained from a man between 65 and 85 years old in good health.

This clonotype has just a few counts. CDR3 sequence (DNA): TGCAGTGCGAGAAGACTAGCGGGAGTCAATGAGCAGTTCTTC. This encodes CSARRLAGVNEQFF. The genes are TRBV20-1 and TRBJ2-1, with TRBD2 matching 12 bases. CDR3 length equals 14 residues. The V gene's germline CDR1 is DFQATT and CDR2 SNEGSKA (reference sequence). V shed 6 bases, J shed 6 bases, and the junction held 6 bases outside the gene matches.

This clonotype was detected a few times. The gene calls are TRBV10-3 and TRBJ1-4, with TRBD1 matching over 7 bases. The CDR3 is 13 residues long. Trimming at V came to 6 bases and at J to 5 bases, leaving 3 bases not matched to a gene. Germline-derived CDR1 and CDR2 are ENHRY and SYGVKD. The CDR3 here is CAISGGQNEKLFF. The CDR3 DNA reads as TGTGCCATCAGCGGGGGACAGAATGAAAAACTGTTTTTT.

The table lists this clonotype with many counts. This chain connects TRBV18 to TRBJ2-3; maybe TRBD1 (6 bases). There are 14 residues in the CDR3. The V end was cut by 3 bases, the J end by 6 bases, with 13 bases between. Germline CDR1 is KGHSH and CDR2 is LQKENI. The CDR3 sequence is CASSPQGPPDTQYF. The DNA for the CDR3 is TGTGCCAGCTCACCCCAGGGGCCGCCGGATACGCAGTATTTT.

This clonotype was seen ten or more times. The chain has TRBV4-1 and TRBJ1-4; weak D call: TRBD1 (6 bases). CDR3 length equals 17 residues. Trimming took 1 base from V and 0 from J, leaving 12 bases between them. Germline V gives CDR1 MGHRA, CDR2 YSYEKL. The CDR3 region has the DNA TGCGCCAGCAGCCAAGTCCCCAGGGGTGCAACTAATGAAAAACTGTTTTTT. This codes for CASSQVPRGATNEKLFF.

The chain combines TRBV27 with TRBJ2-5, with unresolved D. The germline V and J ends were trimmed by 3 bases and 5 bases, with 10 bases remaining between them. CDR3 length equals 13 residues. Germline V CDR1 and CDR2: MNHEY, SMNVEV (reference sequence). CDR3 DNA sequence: TGTGCCAGCAGTTTTCAATCCGGGGAGACCCAGTACTTC. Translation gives CASSFQSGETQYF.

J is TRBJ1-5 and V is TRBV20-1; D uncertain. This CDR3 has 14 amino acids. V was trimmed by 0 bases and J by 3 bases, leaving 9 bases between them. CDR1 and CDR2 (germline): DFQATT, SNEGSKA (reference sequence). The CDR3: CSARDLSFNQPQHF. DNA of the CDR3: TGCAGTGCTAGAGATCTCAGTTTCAATCAGCCCCAGCATTTT.

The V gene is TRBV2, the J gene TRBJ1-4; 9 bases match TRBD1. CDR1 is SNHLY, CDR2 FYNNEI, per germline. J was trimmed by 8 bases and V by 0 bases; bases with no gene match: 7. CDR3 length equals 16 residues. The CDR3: CASSEAGDRVGEKLFF. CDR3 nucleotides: TGTGCCAGCAGTGAAGCAGGGGACAGGGTCGGAGAAAAACTGTTTTTT.

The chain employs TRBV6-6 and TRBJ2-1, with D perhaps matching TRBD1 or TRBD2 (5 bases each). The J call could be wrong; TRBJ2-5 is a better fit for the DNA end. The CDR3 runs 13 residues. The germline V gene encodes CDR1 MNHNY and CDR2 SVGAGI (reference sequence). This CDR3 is CASSYGDPGTQYF. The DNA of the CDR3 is TGTGCCAGCAGTTACGGGGACCCAGGGACCCAGTACTTC.

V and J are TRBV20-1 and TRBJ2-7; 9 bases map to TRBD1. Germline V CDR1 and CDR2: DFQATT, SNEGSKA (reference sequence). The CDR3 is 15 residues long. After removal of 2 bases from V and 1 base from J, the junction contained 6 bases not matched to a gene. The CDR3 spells CSARRGTGWSYEQYF. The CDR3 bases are TGCAGTGCTAGACGTGGGACAGGGTGGTCCTACGAGCAGTACTTC.

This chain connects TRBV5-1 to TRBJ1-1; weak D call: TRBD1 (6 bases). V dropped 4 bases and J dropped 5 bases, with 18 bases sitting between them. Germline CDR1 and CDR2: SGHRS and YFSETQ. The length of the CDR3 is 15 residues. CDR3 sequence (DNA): TGCGCCAGCAGCCCGGAACGGGGGCTGGGGACTGAAGCTTTCTTT. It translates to CASSPERGLGTEAFF.

The CDR3: CASSYNQGQETQYF. The CDR3 DNA reads as TGTGCCAGCAGTTACAACCAGGGCCAAGAGACCCAGTACTTC. The chain links TRBV6-5 to TRBJ2-5; a weak D match, TRBD1 (5 bases). Deletions cut 2 bases from V and 1 base from J, with 8 bases between. Germline V CDR1 and CDR2: MNHEY, SVGAGI. The CDR3 loop spans 14 amino acids.

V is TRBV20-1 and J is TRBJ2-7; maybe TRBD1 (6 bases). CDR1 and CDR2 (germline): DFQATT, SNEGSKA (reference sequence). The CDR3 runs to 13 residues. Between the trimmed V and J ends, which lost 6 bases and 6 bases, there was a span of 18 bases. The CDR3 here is CSATGARTGEQYF. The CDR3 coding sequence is TGCAGTGCGACAGGTGCTAGGACTGGCGAGCAGTACTTC.

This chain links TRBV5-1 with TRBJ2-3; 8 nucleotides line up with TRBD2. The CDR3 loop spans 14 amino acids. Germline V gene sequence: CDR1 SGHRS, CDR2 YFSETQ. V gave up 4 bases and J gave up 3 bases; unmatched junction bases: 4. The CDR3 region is CASSAVAGTDTQYF. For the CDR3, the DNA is TGCGCCAGCAGCGCAGTAGCGGGAACAGATACGCAGTATTTT.

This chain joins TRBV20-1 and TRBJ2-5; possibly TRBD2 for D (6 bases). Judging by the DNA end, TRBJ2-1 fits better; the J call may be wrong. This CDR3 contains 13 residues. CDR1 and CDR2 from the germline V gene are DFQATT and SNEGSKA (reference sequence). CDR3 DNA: TGCAGTGCAATTACGGGAGTGGATGGTGAGCAGTTCTTC. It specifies CSAITGVDGEQFF.

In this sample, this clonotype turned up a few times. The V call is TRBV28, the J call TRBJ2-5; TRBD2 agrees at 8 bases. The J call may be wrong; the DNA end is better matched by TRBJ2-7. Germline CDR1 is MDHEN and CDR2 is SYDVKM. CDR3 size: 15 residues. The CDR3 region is CASSLRSGGTYEQYF. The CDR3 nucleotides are TGTGCCAGCAGTTTACGCAGCGGGGGCACCTACGAGCAGTACTTC.

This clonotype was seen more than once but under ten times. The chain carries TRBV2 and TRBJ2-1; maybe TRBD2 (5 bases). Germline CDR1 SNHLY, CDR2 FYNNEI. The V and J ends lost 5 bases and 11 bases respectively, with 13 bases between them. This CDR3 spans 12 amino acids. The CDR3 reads CASSFDGIKQFF. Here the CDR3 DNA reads TGTGCCAGCAGTTTCGACGGGATCAAGCAGTTCTTC.

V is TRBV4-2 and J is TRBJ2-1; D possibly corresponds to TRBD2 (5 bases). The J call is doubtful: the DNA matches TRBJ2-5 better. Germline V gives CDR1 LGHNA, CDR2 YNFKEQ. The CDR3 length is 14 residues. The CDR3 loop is CASSQRESQETQYF. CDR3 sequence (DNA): TGTGCCAGCAGCCAACGGGAAAGCCAAGAGACCCAGTACTTC.

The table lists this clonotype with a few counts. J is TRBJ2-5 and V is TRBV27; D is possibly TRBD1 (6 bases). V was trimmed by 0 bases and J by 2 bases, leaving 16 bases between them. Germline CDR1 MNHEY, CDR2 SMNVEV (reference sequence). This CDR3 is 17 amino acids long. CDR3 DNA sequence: TGTGCCAGCAGTTTATCGGCGACAGGTAGAGGGCAAGAGACCCAGTACTTC. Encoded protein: CASSLSATGRGQETQYF.

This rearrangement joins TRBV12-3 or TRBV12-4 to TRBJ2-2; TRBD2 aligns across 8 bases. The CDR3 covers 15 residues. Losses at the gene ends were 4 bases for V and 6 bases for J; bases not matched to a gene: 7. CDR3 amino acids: CASSSKRERSGELFF. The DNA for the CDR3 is TGTGCCAGCAGTTCTAAGCGGGAGAGGTCCGGGGAGCTGTTTTTT.